This T cell receptor beta chain was recovered during a study of T cells after yellow fever vaccination. Researchers made TCR cDNA using 5'RACE template switching, and this step added a universal primer site and UMIs. TCRdb re-derived calls from the 5' RACE reads in MiXCR, one entry per CDR3 protein. The sample contains approximately 610,000 distinct CDR3 sequences, roughly a sixth of which appear only once. Study results and limitations: Clones from primary vaccination mostly reappeared after the booster (roughly 95% CD4, over 85% CD8). There was a small share of clonotypes that showed up in both the CD4 and CD8 compartments.

Points on this clonotype: Its specificity is not known.

This TCR was sampled from a man between 18 and 35 years old who received the YFV17D yellow fever vaccine. Sample: PBMCs, taken 4 to 5 days after the first yellow fever vaccination.

Here the CDR3 DNA reads TGTGCCAGCAGCTTAGCGCGGCTAGCGGGGGTTGAGACCCAGTACTTC. This encodes CASSLARLAGVETQYF. The chain is built from TRBV7-8 and TRBJ2-5, with 10 bases fitting TRBD2. This CDR3 region has 16 residues. Germline V CDR1 and CDR2: SGHVS, FQNEAQ. With 0 bases clipped from V and 5 bases from J, the junction kept 6 bases outside the gene matches.